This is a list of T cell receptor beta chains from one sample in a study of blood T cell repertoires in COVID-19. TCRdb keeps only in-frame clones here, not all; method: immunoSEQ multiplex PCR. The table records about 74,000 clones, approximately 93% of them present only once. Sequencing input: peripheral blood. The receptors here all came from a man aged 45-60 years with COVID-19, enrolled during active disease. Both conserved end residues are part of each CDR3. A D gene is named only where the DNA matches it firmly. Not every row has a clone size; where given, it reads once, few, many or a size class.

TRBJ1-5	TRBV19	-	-	CASSIITGRSNQPQHF	TGTGCCAGTAGTATAATCACAGGGCGAAGCAATCAGCCCCAGCATTTT
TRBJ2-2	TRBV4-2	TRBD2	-	CASSREEAGMNTGELFF	TGTGCCAGCAGCCGAGAAGAAGCGGGGATGAACACCGGGGAGCTGTTTTTT
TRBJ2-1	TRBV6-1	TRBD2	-	CASSEGATSGYNEQFF	TGTGCCAGCAGTGAGGGGGCTACTAGCGGCTACAATGAGCAGTTCTTC
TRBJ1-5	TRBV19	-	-	CASSMYRDSNQPQHF	TGTGCCAGTAGTATGTACAGGGATAGCAATCAGCCCCAGCATTTT
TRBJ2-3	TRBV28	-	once	CASRFPGFSSTDTQYF	TGTGCCAGCAGATTCCCGGGGTTTTCTAGCACAGATACGCAGTATTTT
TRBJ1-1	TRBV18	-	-	CASSPPGRPNTEAFF	TGTGCCAGCTCACCACCGGGGAGGCCTAACACTGAAGCTTTCTTT
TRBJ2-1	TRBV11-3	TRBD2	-	CASSLGERGSNEQFF	TGTGCCAGCAGCTTAGGCGAGCGCGGGAGCAATGAGCAGTTCTTC
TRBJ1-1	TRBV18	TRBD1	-	CASSAREGTANTEAFF	TGTGCCAGCTCGGCACGCGAGGGGACAGCGAACACTGAAGCTTTCTTT
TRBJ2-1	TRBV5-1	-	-	CASSTDSHNEQFF	TGCGCCAGCAGCACTGACAGTCACAATGAGCAGTTCTTC
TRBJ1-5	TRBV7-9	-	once	CASSVSGSNQPQHF	TGTGCCAGCAGCGTGAGCGGGAGCAATCAGCCCCAGCATTTT
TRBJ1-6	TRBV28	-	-	CASSTPGGGLLGSPLHF	TGTGCCAGCAGTACCCCTGGGGGGGGCTTGTTAGGGTCACCCCTCCACTTT
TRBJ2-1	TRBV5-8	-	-	CASDGTQPRNEQFF	TGTGCCAGCGACGGGACTCAGCCCCGGAATGAGCAGTTCTTC
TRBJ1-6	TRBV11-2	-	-	CASSLGGTENSPLHF	TGTGCCAGCAGCTTGGGCGGGACGGAGAATTCACCCCTCCACTTT
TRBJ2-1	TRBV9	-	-	CASSVDPPAGLDNEQFF	TGTGCCAGCAGCGTAGATCCCCCGGCAGGGTTGGACAATGAGCAGTTCTTC
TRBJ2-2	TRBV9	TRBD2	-	CASSVVPAGGPSTGELFF	TGTGCCAGCAGCGTAGTTCCAGCGGGAGGGCCATCCACCGGGGAGCTGTTTTTT
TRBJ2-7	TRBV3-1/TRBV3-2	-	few	CASSRLSGSSYEQYF	TGTGCCAGCAGCCGACTTAGCGGAAGCTCCTACGAGCAGTACTTC
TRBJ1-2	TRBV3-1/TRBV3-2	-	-	CASSQEGSNGYTF	TGTGCCAGCAGCCAAGAAGGGAGTAATGGCTACACCTTC
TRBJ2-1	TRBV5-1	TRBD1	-	CASSPDRVRAKDYNEQFF	TGCGCCAGCAGCCCTGACAGGGTACGGGCAAAAGACTACAATGAGCAGTTCTTC
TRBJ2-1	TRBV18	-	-	CASSSGHNEQFF	TGTGCCAGCTCAAGTGGGCACAATGAGCAGTTCTTC
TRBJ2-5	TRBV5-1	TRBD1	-	CASSLVARGRETQYF	TGCGCCAGCAGCTTGGTGGCCAGGGGGAGAGAGACCCAGTACTTC
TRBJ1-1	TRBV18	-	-	CASSSGNTEAFF	TGTGCCAGCTCATCAGGGAACACTGAAGCTTTCTTT
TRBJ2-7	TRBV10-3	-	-	CAISDSPTYEQYF	TGTGCCATCAGCGACAGCCCAACCTACGAGCAGTACTTC
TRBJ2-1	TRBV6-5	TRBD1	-	CASSPQGASYNEQFF	TGTGCCAGCAGTCCCCAGGGGGCGTCCTACAATGAGCAGTTCTTC
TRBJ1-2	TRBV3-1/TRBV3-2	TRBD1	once	CASSTGTGGATTF	TGTGCCAGCAGCACTGGGACAGGGGGCGCGACCACCTTC
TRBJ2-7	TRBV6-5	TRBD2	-	CASRRKTSEGYEQYF	TGTGCCAGCAGGCGCAAGACTAGCGAGGGCTACGAGCAGTACTTC
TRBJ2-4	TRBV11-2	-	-	CASVGGGLFKNIQYF	TGTGCCAGCGTTGGGGGGGGCCTCTTCAAAAACATTCAGTACTTC
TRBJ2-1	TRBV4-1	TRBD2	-	CASSPLPGGDNEQFF	TGCGCCAGCAGCCCCCTCCCGGGAGGTGATAATGAGCAGTTCTTC
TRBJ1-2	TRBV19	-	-	CATARVANYGYTF	TGTGCCACCGCCCGCGTAGCTAACTATGGCTACACCTTC
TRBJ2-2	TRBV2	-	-	CASSTQANTGELFF	TGTGCCAGCAGTACCCAGGCGAACACCGGGGAGCTGTTTTTT
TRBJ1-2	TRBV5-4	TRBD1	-	CASSLGTDNYGYTF	TGTGCCAGCAGCTTAGGGACAGATAACTATGGCTACACCTTC
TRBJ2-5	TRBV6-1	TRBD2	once	CASSEGFGGGGPEETQYF	TGTGCCAGCAGTGAAGGGTTTGGCGGGGGAGGTCCCGAAGAGACCCAGTACTTC
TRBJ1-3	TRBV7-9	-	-	CASTTQGGGNTIYF	TGTGCCAGCACCACACAGGGCGGCGGAAACACCATATATTTT
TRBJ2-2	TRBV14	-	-	CASSPNRMNTGELFF	TGTGCCAGCAGCCCTAACAGGATGAACACCGGGGAGCTGTTTTTT
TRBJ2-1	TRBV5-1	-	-	CASSLVGGEYNEQFF	TGCGCCAGCAGCTTGGTTGGCGGGGAGTACAATGAGCAGTTCTTC
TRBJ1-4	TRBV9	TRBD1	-	CASSGPDRDEKLFF	TGTGCCAGCAGCGGACCGGACAGGGATGAAAAACTGTTTTTT
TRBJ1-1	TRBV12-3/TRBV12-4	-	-	CASSFAGGTEAFF	TGTGCCAGCAGTTTCGCGGGAGGCACTGAAGCTTTCTTT
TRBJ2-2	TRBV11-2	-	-	CASSLMVGGTGELFF	TGTGCCAGCAGCTTAATGGTGGGCGGGACCGGGGAGCTGTTTTTT
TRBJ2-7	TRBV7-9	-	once	CASSGQDSYEQYF	TGTGCCAGCTCTGGCCAGGACTCCTACGAGCAGTACTTC
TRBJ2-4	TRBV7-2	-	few	CASTTGPKNIQYF	TGTGCCAGCACCACAGGGCCCAAAAACATTCAGTACTTC
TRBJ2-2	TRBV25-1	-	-	CASSVEVGGELFF	TGTGCCAGCAGTGTCGAGGTTGGCGGGGAGCTGTTTTTT
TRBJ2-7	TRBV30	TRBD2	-	CAWAMGTSGTYEQYF	TGTGCCTGGGCGATGGGGACTAGCGGGACCTACGAGCAGTACTTC
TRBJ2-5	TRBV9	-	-	CASSAAIGSRETQYF	TGTGCCAGCAGCGCCGCGATTGGTAGCCGGGAGACCCAGTACTTC
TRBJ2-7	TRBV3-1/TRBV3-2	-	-	CASSRTAGQGYEQYF	TGTGCCAGCAGCCGTACCGCTGGGCAGGGTTACGAGCAGTACTTC
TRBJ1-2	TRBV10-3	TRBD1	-	CAISETGTGAYGYTF	TGTGCCATCAGTGAGACCGGGACAGGGGCGTATGGCTACACCTTC
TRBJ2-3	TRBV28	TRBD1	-	CASSSGQGIPDTQYF	TGTGCCAGCAGTTCGGGACAGGGAATTCCAGATACGCAGTATTTT
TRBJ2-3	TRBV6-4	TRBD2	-	CASSRDYTDTQYF	TGTGCCAGCAGTCGGGACTACACAGATACGCAGTATTTT
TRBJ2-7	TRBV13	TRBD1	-	CASSPQGQGDEQYF	TGTGCCAGCAGCCCCCAGGGACAGGGTGACGAGCAGTACTTC
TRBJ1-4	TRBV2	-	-	CASTNGNYNEKLFF	TGTGCCAGTACCAACGGGAATTATAATGAAAAACTGTTTTTT
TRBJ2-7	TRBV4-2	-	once	CASSQGHLTYEQYF	TGTGCCAGCAGCCAAGGGCACCTTACCTACGAGCAGTACTTC
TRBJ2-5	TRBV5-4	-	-	CASSTGRYQETQYF	TGTGCCAGCAGCACAGGAAGGTACCAAGAGACCCAGTACTTC
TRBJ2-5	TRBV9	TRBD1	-	CASSVDRDQETQYF	TGTGCCAGCAGCGTGGACAGGGACCAAGAGACCCAGTACTTC
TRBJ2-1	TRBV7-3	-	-	CASSYGLGGYNEQFF	TGTGCCAGCAGCTATGGGCTAGGAGGCTACAATGAGCAGTTCTTC
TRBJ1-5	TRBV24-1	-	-	CATSDPDRPNQPQHF	TGTGCCACCAGTGACCCTGACAGGCCAAATCAGCCCCAGCATTTT
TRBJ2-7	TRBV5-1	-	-	CASSFQGDEQYF	TGCGCCAGCAGCTTTCAAGGGGACGAGCAGTACTTC
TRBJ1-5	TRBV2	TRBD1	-	CASLQGNSNQPQHF	TGTGCCAGCCTACAGGGGAATAGCAATCAGCCCCAGCATTTT